Following are 2 T cell receptor beta chains from one sample sequenced in a study of T cell repertoires in cytomegalovirus infection. TCRdb analysed the reads with MiXCR anew, one entry per CDR3 protein. The sample has hundreds of thousands of distinct CDR3 sequences; roughly a tenth are singletons. Sequencing input: PBMCs. Receptors were obtained from a human donor in good health (CMV status not recorded). Some clones in this sample may be carry-over from other donors' samples.

This clonotype was detected ten times or more. The CDR3 DNA is TGTGCCAGCAGGGACCCCTTGGGAGCAGATAAAGAGACCCAGTACTTC. It codes for CASRDPLGADKETQYF. V usage is TRBV12-3 or TRBV12-4 and J usage is TRBJ2-5; possibly TRBD2 for D (5 bases). V lost 6 bases, J lost 3 bases, and 20 bases lay in between. The CDR3 covers 16 residues.

There are many counts of this clonotype. The junction departs from the called germline gene at one end, perhaps through a read error. This chain links TRBV29-1 with TRBJ2-1; D might be TRBD1 or TRBD2, each matching 5 bases. CDR1 SQVTM and CDR2 ANQGSEA come from the germline V gene. The CDR3 loop spans 16 amino acids. CDR3 bases: TGCAGCGTGGAAGGGGAGAGAAGTAGCTCCTACAATGAGCAGTTCTTC. As protein: CSVEGERSSSYNEQFF.